These 8 T cell receptor beta chains originate from one sample sequenced in a study of cytomegalovirus exposure and HLA in healthy donors. The primer mix had 60 Vbeta and 13 Jbeta primers. The table came from immunoSEQ multiplex PCR; TCRdb's copy has only in-frame clones and leaves some out. The sample lists 60,000 to 100,000 clones, 78% seen once, with less than 7% in the top ten. The sequenced sample consisted of PBMCs. The receptors were sampled from a male donor in good health and CMV-seropositive.

V is TRBV19 and J is TRBJ1-5; possibly TRBD1 for D (5 bases). V dropped 5 bases and J dropped 3 bases, with 8 bases sitting between them. The germline CDR1 and CDR2 sequences are LNHDA and SQIVND (reference sequence). This CDR3 spans 13 amino acids. Written as DNA, the CDR3 is TGTGCCAGTAGTCTGGGGCCCAATCAGCCCCAGCATTTT. It translates to CASSLGPNQPQHF.

This clone was detected only a few times. The chain joins TRBV6-1 to TRBJ2-5; maybe TRBD2 (6 bases). The CDR3 has 15 amino acids. In germline, CDR1 is MNHNS, CDR2 SASEGT. Trimming left V 0 bases short and J 3 bases short, with 11 bases between. The CDR3 coding sequence is TGTGCCAGCAGTGAAGCGCGCAGGGAGGAAGAGACCCAGTACTTC. Its translation is CASSEARREEETQYF.

The gene calls are TRBV21-1 and TRBJ1-2; the table calls TRBD1, which could not be checked here. TRBV21-1 is termed a pseudogene. The CDR3 has 14 residues. The DNA for the CDR3 is TGTGCCAGCAGCATAGCTAGGGGAAGATATGGCTACACCTTC. This sequence encodes CASSIARGRYGYTF.

This clone showed up just once. The chain recombines TRBV5-1 with TRBJ2-1, with 13 positions matching TRBD2. V dropped 1 base and J dropped 10; count of bases not matched to a gene: 5. Germline V lookup: CDR1 SGHRS, CDR2 YFSETQ. The CDR3 has 15 residues. The CDR3 region has the DNA TGCGCCAGCAGCTTGACTAGCGGGGGGGCCGGAGAGCAGTTCTTC. Translating gives CASSLTSGGAGEQFF. The complete variable domain, with remaining parts taken from reference TRBV5-1 and TRBJ2-1, reads KAGVTQTPRYLIKTRGQQVTLSCSPISGHRSVSWYQQTPGQGLQFLFEYFSETQRNKGNFPGRFSGRQFSNSRSEMNVSTLELGDSALYLCASSLTSGGAGEQFFGPGTRLTVL.

This chain uses TRBV11-2 with TRBJ2-5, with unresolved D. V lost 5 bases and J lost 5, with 18 bases in between. Germline CDR1 and CDR2: SGHAT and FQNNGV. This CDR3 has 15 amino acids. In DNA form, the CDR3 reads TGTGCCAGCAGCGATACGTCGGGTCTACTGGAGACCCAGTACTTC. Amino acids: CASSDTSGLLETQYF.

There are a few counts of this clone. This chain joins TRBV6-1 and TRBJ1-2, with 7 bases that match TRBD1. J gave up 5 bases and V 6 bases, and 6 bases lay outside the gene matches. The CDR3 is 13 amino acids. Looked up from germline, CDR1 is MNHNS and CDR2 is SASEGT. The CDR3 DNA follows: TGTGCCAGCAGACCCGGGACAGATTATGGCTACACCTTC. This sequence encodes CASRPGTDYGYTF.

The rearrangement joins TRBV27 to TRBJ1-6; the match to TRBD1 covers 9 bases. Trimming removed 5 bases from V and 2 bases from J; junction bases left unmatched: 13. The CDR3 is made up of 19 amino acids. Germline loops: CDR1 MNHEY, CDR2 SMNVEV (reference sequence). CDR3 in amino acids: CASSKGQGNLLPYNSPLHF. The CDR3 DNA is TGTGCCAGCAGTAAGGGACAGGGAAATCTCCTCCCCTATAATTCACCCCTCCACTTT.

The chain joins TRBV29-1 to TRBJ2-2, with D possibly being TRBD1 (6 bases). This CDR3 has 14 residues. Trimming shortened V by 7 bases and J by 3 bases, and 15 bases separated the two germline ends. Germline-derived CDR1 and CDR2 are SQVTM and ANQGSEA. CDR3 loop: CSAEDPGDTGELFF. The CDR3 coding sequence is TGCAGCGCCGAGGACCCAGGGGACACCGGGGAGCTGTTTTTT.